Below, 2 T cell receptor beta chains from the same sample are listed, as sequenced in a study of blood T cell repertoires in COVID-19. Produced via immunoSEQ multiplex PCR; TCRdb's table is partial and in-frame only. Of fewer than 250,000 clones detected, over 70% appear once; the ten largest clones hold less than 3.5%. The source material was peripheral blood. All receptors come from a man between 45 and 60 years old with active or convalescent COVID-19.

The J gene is TRBJ2-7, the V gene TRBV5-1, with 15 positions matching TRBD2. This CDR3 spans 16 amino acids. V shed 4 bases and J 3 bases; nucleotides not matched to a gene: 5. The germline V gene has CDR1 SGHRS and CDR2 YFSETQ. The CDR3 bases are TGCGCCAGCAGCCCGGGACTAGCGGGGGGACGCTACGAGCAGTACTTC. This translates into CASSPGLAGGRYEQYF.

V is TRBV30 and J is TRBJ1-1, with D unclear. V lost 0 bases to trimming and J lost 10 bases, with 15 bases between them. Looked up from germline, CDR1 is GTSNPN and CDR2 is SVGIG (reference sequence). The CDR3 spans 13 residues. Here the CDR3 DNA reads TGTGCCTGGAGTGTATTGGAGGGATCGGGAGCTTTCTTT. This codes for CAWSVLEGSGAFF.